The 3 T cell receptor beta chains given below trace back to one sample, sequenced in a study of blood T cell repertoires in COVID-19. Profiled with immunoSEQ multiplex PCR; TCRdb holds only in-frame clones, not every one. Of just over 300,000 clones listed, roughly nine tenths are singletons. Input material: peripheral blood. The receptors derive from a man aged 18-30 years with active or convalescent COVID-19.

The chain uses TRBV15 and TRBJ2-1, with TRBD2 matching over 9 bases. After removal of 5 bases from V and 9 bases from J, the junction contained 11 bases not matched to a gene. Looked up from germline, CDR1 is LNHNV and CDR2 is YYDKDF (reference sequence). The length of the CDR3 is 15 residues. CDR3 residues: CATSDGLAFRGEQFF. DNA of the CDR3: TGTGCCACCAGCGACGGACTAGCGTTTCGGGGTGAGCAGTTCTTC.

This rearrangement joins TRBV27 to TRBJ2-7; D is perhaps TRBD1 (7 bases). The CDR3 spans 18 residues. With 1 base removed from V and 4 bases from J, the gap between germline ends came to 23 bases. The germline V gene has CDR1 MNHEY and CDR2 SMNVEV (reference sequence). CDR3 nucleotides: TGTGCCAGCAGTTTATTAGGCCTGGAGGGGGCTTTCGAGTACGAGCAGTACTTC. Its translation is CASSLLGLEGAFEYEQYF.

The genes are TRBV6-5 and TRBJ2-2, with 12 positions matching TRBD2. Germline assignment: CDR1 MNHEY and CDR2 SVGAGI. The CDR3 contains 15 residues. The junction had 2 bases not matched to a gene; V was cut back by 6 bases and J by 3 bases. The CDR3 DNA is TGTGCCAGCAGCGGACTAGCGGGATACACCGGGGAGCTGTTTTTT. This sequence encodes CASSGLAGYTGELFF.